The subject of this entry is one T cell receptor (beta chain). Trimming left V 7 bases short and J 2 bases short, with 5 bases between. The CDR3 extends over 11 amino acids. The germline gives CDR1 MNHEY, CDR2 SVGAGI. Assay: immunoSEQ multiplex PCR; the TCRdb copy retains only in-frame clones and omits some. The table shows about 120,000 clones, with roughly nine tenths occurring only once. The data stem from a study of blood T cell repertoires in COVID-19. This TCR came from a man aged 65 to 85 with active or convalescent COVID-19. The chain links TRBV6-5 to TRBJ1-1, with D unresolved. Sequenced: peripheral blood. This chain's CDR3 is CASIHNTEAFF. In DNA form, the CDR3 reads TGTGCCAGCATACACAACACTGAAGCTTTCTTT.